This TCR beta chain derives from a study of T cell repertoires in cytomegalovirus infection. As for the study in general: Matching HLA type, along with CMV infection, was indicated by public TCR beta signatures. General observations from the study: In two of eight donors, the top clonotype was HLA-C-restricted CMV-specific. Totalled public TCR beta family frequency picked out people who carried CMV plus the relevant HLA.

This CDR3 region has 14 residues. Trimming took 7 bases from V and 0 from J, leaving 12 bases between them. The germline gives CDR1 SNHLY, CDR2 FYNNEI. This clonotype came up a few times. The antigen remains unidentified. TCRdb called the reads again in MiXCR, with one record for every CDR3 protein. Seen here are approximately 730,000 distinct CDR3 sequences, 25% to 30% observed once, and the top ten hold roughly 13%. The chain uses TRBV2 and TRBJ1-1; a weak D match, TRBD1 (5 bases). Sequencing used cultured CD8+ T cells from PBMCs, obtained from culture after CMV antigen stimulation. This sequence was found in a human donor in good health (CMV status not recorded). Some clones in this sample may be carry-over from other donors' samples. In DNA form, the CDR3 reads TGTGCCAGCAACTGGGACGAATTGAACACTGAAGCTTTCTTT. Translating gives CASNWDELNTEAFF.